This T cell receptor beta chain was identified during a study of blood T cell repertoires in COVID-19. Study-wide context: T cells, B-cell-depleted T cells, or PBMCs provided the cDNA or gDNA that served as material.

The method was immunoSEQ multiplex PCR; TCRdb's version includes in-frame clones alone and lacks a portion of them. The data contain some 150,000 clones, 82% of them seen just once; the ten biggest clones take up less than 5%. Sequenced material: peripheral blood. The TCR originated in a woman older than 75 with acute or convalescent COVID-19.

CDR3 sequence: CASRGQGNTEAFF. In DNA form, the CDR3 reads TGTGCCAGCAGGGGACAGGGGAACACTGAAGCTTTCTTT. The chain links TRBV28 to TRBJ1-1; 9 bases map to TRBD1. In germline, CDR1 is MDHEN, CDR2 SYDVKM. V lost 6 bases and J lost 1; bases outside the gene matches: 0. The CDR3 consists of 13 residues.